This is a list of T cell receptor beta chains from one sample in a study of breast tumors, draining lymph nodes, adjacent tissues. TCRdb independently ran MiXCR on the multiplex PCR reads; one entry per CDR3 protein. The top ten hold over 2% of the sample, which has some 140,000 distinct CDR3 sequences, less than 25% seen once. Sample: axillary lymph node tissue. All receptors derive from a female donor with breast cancer. Some clones in this sample may be carry-over from other donors' samples. Both conserved end residues are part of each CDR3.

CDR3: CASGGAFSHEQYF
J: TRBJ2-7
V: TRBV27

CDR3: CASSEPDRFDSGVNVLTF
J: TRBJ2-6
V: TRBV9

CDR3: CASSFREGGQPQHF
J: TRBJ1-5
V: TRBV27

CDR3: CASSRYGQGAEQFF
J: TRBJ2-1
V: TRBV6-4

CDR3: CSVGAGGPSPSTDTQYF
J: TRBJ2-3
V: TRBV29-1

CDR3: CASSQYTSFGGVEETQYF
J: TRBJ2-5
V: TRBV14

CDR3: CASSTRQGQYGYTF
J: TRBJ1-2
V: TRBV19

CDR3: CASSLGVSGSQDEQYF
J: TRBJ2-7
V: TRBV5-1

CDR3: CASSSRGDMWNEQFF
J: TRBJ2-1
V: TRBV13

CDR3: CASSSGPSPAFF
J: TRBJ1-1
V: TRBV7-8

CDR3: CASSVESGSLEFF
J: TRBJ2-1
V: TRBV9

CDR3: CASSQAEGDRGSTDTQYF
J: TRBJ2-3
V: TRBV3-1

CDR3: CASSPSGTGGREQYF
J: TRBJ2-7
V: TRBV5-1

CDR3: CASPQGPNEKLFF
J: TRBJ1-4
V: TRBV19

CDR3: CSGGGRGHRDEQFF
J: TRBJ2-1
V: TRBV29-1

CDR3: CASSPLAGGLTGELFF
J: TRBJ2-2
V: TRBV12-3/TRBV12-4

CDR3: CASSLQVGYTF
J: TRBJ1-2
V: TRBV7-2

CDR3: CASSPGPPYEQYF
J: TRBJ2-7
V: TRBV3-1

CDR3: CASSGGTGGAIDGNTIYF
J: TRBJ1-3
V: TRBV5-5

CDR3: CASSLAGAVGGPQHF
J: TRBJ1-5
V: TRBV5-6

CDR3: CASTATGIHQPQHF
J: TRBJ1-5
V: TRBV19

CDR3: CASSRGQGASGNTIYF
J: TRBJ1-3
V: TRBV3-1

CDR3: CSVEERHEQYF
J: TRBJ2-7
V: TRBV29-1

CDR3: CASSLLAGGTGELFF
J: TRBJ2-2
V: TRBV4-2

CDR3: CASSPPTDSYEQYF
J: TRBJ2-7
V: TRBV7-9

CDR3: CASSLVPGPGDTF
J: TRBJ1-2
V: TRBV7-9

CDR3: CSASPPDEYEQYF
J: TRBJ2-7
V: TRBV20-1

CDR3: CASSFGEYYEQYF
J: TRBJ2-7
V: TRBV12-3/TRBV12-4

CDR3: CASSLSRLVDTGELFF
J: TRBJ2-2
V: TRBV28

CDR3: CSAFYPGTGGFETQYF
J: TRBJ2-5
V: TRBV20-1

CDR3: CASRSYTDTQYF
J: TRBJ2-3
V: TRBV28

CDR3: CASSRNTGDVGELFF
J: TRBJ2-2
V: TRBV14

CDR3: CSARRLTSGRAGYEQYF
J: TRBJ2-7
V: TRBV20-1

CDR3: CASSQELAGGPLADTQCF
J: TRBJ2-3
V: TRBV3-1

CDR3: CAISPSGRNTGELFF
J: TRBJ2-2
V: TRBV10-3

CDR3: CASSYSGSSYEQYF
J: TRBJ2-7
V: TRBV6-6

CDR3: CASSQRQGNYGYTF
J: TRBJ1-2
V: TRBV12-3/TRBV12-4

CDR3: CSGRGPWGTQYF
J: TRBJ2-3
V: TRBV29-1

CDR3: CASAQQANEKLFF
J: TRBJ1-4
V: TRBV6-1

CDR3: CSVQTGGEQFF
J: TRBJ2-1
V: TRBV29-1

CDR3: CASSLTSGRTDTQYF
J: TRBJ2-3
V: TRBV2

CDR3: CASSRDPANYGYTF
J: TRBJ1-2
V: TRBV5-1